This entry lists 25 T cell receptor beta chains sequenced from one sample in a study of kidney transplant recipient with SARS-CoV-2 infection. One entry per CDR3 protein results from TCRdb running MiXCR on the reads. This table has 200,000 to 300,000 distinct CDR3 sequences, 29% appearing once. This material consisted of a blood sample, taken at baseline and between days 110 and 120 from a kidney transplant recipient. These receptors all come from a male patient aged 30 to 40 who had COVID-19 and was a kidney transplant recipient. Some of the T cells may derive from the graft donor.

This clonotype has more than one count but fewer than ten. V gene TRBV20-1 combines with J gene TRBJ2-3; no reliable D call. This CDR3 is built from 13 residues. Trimming removed 1 base from V and 1 base from J, with 6 bases in between. Germline V gives CDR1 DFQATT, CDR2 SNEGSKA (reference sequence). The CDR3 region has the DNA TGCAGTGCTAGAGCCCCCCGCACAGATACGCAGTATTTT. It encodes CSARAPRTDTQYF.

This clonotype was detected ten times or more. The rearrangement links TRBV12-3 or TRBV12-4 to TRBJ2-7; D tentatively reads TRBD1 or TRBD2 (5 bases each). V was clipped by 3 bases and J by 4 bases, with 10 bases between them. CDR3 length: 13 residues. The CDR3, as DNA: TGTGCCAGCAGTTTGGGGACGAAATACGAGCAGTACTTC. This sequence encodes CASSLGTKYEQYF.

Comment on this clonotype: The missing conserved phenylalanine or tryptophan at the end of this CDR3 makes a read error likely. The gene calls are TRBV2 and TRBJ2-1; D unresolved. This CDR3 has 14 amino acids. V was pared by 3 bases and J by 3 bases, with 9 bases between. The germline gives CDR1 SNHLY, CDR2 FYNNEI. In DNA, the CDR3 is TGTGCCAGCAGTGACAGGCCCCTCTACAATGAGCAGTTCGTC. Protein: CASSDRPLYNEQFV.

Details on this clonotype: A much more abundant neighbour one base away suggests this may be a read error. This chain uses TRBV23-1 with TRBJ1-2; D gene uncertain. TRBV23-1 is reported as an ORF; its role is uncertain. Trimming took off 9 bases at V and 4 bases at J, with 27 bases between the two ends. The CDR3 runs 17 residues. CDR3 sequence (DNA): TGCGCCAGAAGTTTCGAGTCGCTACGCAGAAAGACCTATGGCTACACCTTC. Its protein product is CARSFESLRRKTYGYTF.

Turning to this clonotype: This clone may be a read error of a much larger clone one base away. The chain joins TRBV5-1 to TRBJ1-1, with TRBD1 as a possible D gene (6 bases). Germline values: CDR1 SGHRS, CDR2 YFSETQ. Trimming took 3 bases from V and 1 from J, leaving 13 bases between them. The CDR3 length is 15 residues. CDR3 DNA sequence: TGCGCCAGCAGCTCGGACAGCACTCGGAACACTGAAGCTTTCTTT. It is translated as CASSSDSTRNTEAFF.

This clonotype was recorded at least ten times. The chain is built from TRBV5-1 and TRBJ1-2; no firm D call. Germline V lookup: CDR1 SGHRS, CDR2 YFSETQ. The CDR3 is 16 residues long. V gave up 6 bases and J gave up 4 bases, with 22 bases separating them. CDR3 sequence reads: CASKGSSVRKTYGYTF. Written as DNA, the CDR3 is TGCGCCAGCAAAGGTTCATCGGTTCGAAAGACCTATGGCTACACCTTC. The whole variable domain, remainder taken from reference TRBV5-1 and TRBJ1-2, is KAGVTQTPRYLIKTRGQQVTLSCSPISGHRSVSWYQQTPGQGLQFLFEYFSETQRNKGNFPGRFSGRQFSNSRSEMNVSTLELGDSALYLCASKGSSVRKTYGYTFGSGTRLTVV.

In its sample, this clonotype was seen many times. The chain carries TRBV6-2 or TRBV6-3 and TRBJ2-4; 11 bases map to TRBD2. This CDR3 has 15 amino acids. Trimming at V came to 8 bases and at J to 3 bases, leaving 6 bases not matched to a gene. The germline V gene encodes CDR1 MNHEY and CDR2 SVGEGT. CDR3 nucleotides: TGTGCCAGCTCATTAGCGGGAGGGATCAAAAACATTCAGTACTTC. Its translation is CASSLAGGIKNIQYF.

There are many counts of this clonotype. This sequence joins TRBV16 and TRBJ1-2; D is uncertain. The CDR3 has 17 amino acids. V shed 5 bases and J shed 4 bases, with 23 bases lying between them. Looked up from germline, CDR1 is KGHSY and CDR2 is FQNENV. The CDR3 DNA follows: TGTGCCAGCAGCATGATCGCGGTCGTTAGAAAGACCTATGGCTACACCTTC. Encoded protein: CASSMIAVVRKTYGYTF.

This clonotype was counted ten times or more. The gene calls are TRBV18 and TRBJ1-3; D remains unclear. This CDR3 contains 15 residues. Deletions cut 1 base from V and 0 bases from J, with 7 bases between. In germline, CDR1 is KGHSH, CDR2 LQKENI. CDR3 sequence reads: CASSPQGVSGNTIYF. CDR3 DNA sequence: TGTGCCAGCTCACCACAGGGAGTCTCTGGAAACACCATATATTTT.

As to this clonotype: Just one base apart from a much larger clone, this may be a read error. The J gene is TRBJ2-2, the V gene TRBV24-1; 11 positions agree with TRBD2. This CDR3 is 15 amino acids long. Germline V lookup: CDR1 KGHDR, CDR2 SFDVKD. The CDR3 reads CTTRPSGGQTGELFF. CDR3 in DNA: TGTACCACCAGACCTAGCGGGGGGCAGACCGGGGAGCTGTTTTTT.

With regard to this clonotype: This may be a read error: a much more frequent sequence differs by one nucleotide. V and J are TRBV5-4 and TRBJ1-2; possible D gene TRBD1, 5 bases. Trimming left V 6 bases short and J 4 bases short, with 22 bases between. The CDR3 length is 16 residues. Looked up from germline, CDR1 is SGHNT and CDR2 is YYREEE (reference sequence). DNA for the CDR3: TGTGCCAGCAAGGACATCGTACCAGGAAAGACCTATGGCTACACCTTC. Translating gives CASKDIVPGKTYGYTF.

This clonotype has a handful of counts. A read error may be the cause here, since a much bigger clone is one base away. The genes are TRBV11-3 and TRBJ1-2, with D uncertain. This CDR3 contains 17 residues. Germline loops: CDR1 SGHNT, CDR2 YENEEA. V lost 3 bases and J lost 4, with 21 bases in between. The CDR3 sequence: CASSFSSNLGKTYGYTF. The CDR3 DNA sequence: TGTGCCAGCAGCTTCAGCAGCAATCTCGGAAAGACCTATGGCTACACCTTC. Combining the CDR3 with reference TRBV11-3 and TRBJ1-2 gives the whole variable domain EAGVVQSPRYKIIEKKQPVAFWCNPISGHNTLYWYLQNLGQGPELLIRYENEEAVDDSQLPKDRFSAERLKGVDSTLKIQPAELGDSAVYLCASSFSSNLGKTYGYTFGSGTRLTVV.

Comment on this clonotype: At one of its ends the junction is not consistent with the germline gene, which may arise from a read error. The chain joins TRBV11-2 to TRBJ2-2, with no clear D. The V gene's germline CDR1 is SGHAT and CDR2 FQNNGV. The CDR3 is 13 amino acids. The CDR3 sequence is CDSSPVGTGELFF. The CDR3 nucleotides read TGTGACAGCAGCCCCGTGGGAACCGGGGAGCTGTTTTTT.

This clonotype was picked up many times. This sequence joins TRBV7-9 and TRBJ1-2; D gene uncertain. This CDR3 has 15 residues. Trimming took 2 bases from V and 8 from J, leaving 18 bases between them. The germline V gene encodes CDR1 SEHNR and CDR2 FQNEAQ (reference sequence). CDR3 in DNA: TGTGCCAGCAGCTTAAATCCGAGTTCGGAAAGGGGCTACACCTTC. Translation gives CASSLNPSSERGYTF.

As to this clonotype: A clone one base away is much larger, so this may be a read error. V and J are TRBV24-1 and TRBJ2-7; possible D gene TRBD1, 7 bases. V gave up 2 bases and J gave up 6 bases, with 16 bases separating them. The CDR3 spans 15 residues. Germline loops: CDR1 KGHDR, CDR2 SFDVKD. Here the CDR3 reads CATSDYRQGGVEQYF. The CDR3 DNA reads as TGTGCCACCAGTGATTACCGACAGGGAGGTGTCGAGCAGTACTTC.

The gene calls are TRBV5-8 and TRBJ1-2; no clear D. Germline V gene data show CDR1 as SGHTS and CDR2 as YDEGEE. Trimming pared 7 bases from V and 4 bases from J, leaving 23 bases between. The CDR3 runs to 16 residues. CDR3 region: CASVVAHPRKTYGYTF. DNA for the CDR3: TGTGCCAGCGTCGTCGCTCATCCACGAAAGACCTATGGCTACACCTTC.

Note on this clonotype: A clone one base away is much larger, so this may be a read error. This sequence joins TRBV5-6 and TRBJ1-1; unclear D gene. The germline V gene encodes CDR1 SGHDT and CDR2 YYEEEE. The CDR3 covers 13 residues. In DNA, the CDR3 is TGTGCCGGCAGCTTGTACTCGGTCCCTGAAGCTTTCTTT. Protein product: CAGSLYSVPEAFF.

With respect to this clonotype: It may be a read error: a sequence one base away is much more abundant. This chain uses TRBV12-3 or TRBV12-4 with TRBJ2-1, with 12 bases that match TRBD2. The CDR3 extends over 18 amino acids. J lost 10 bases, V lost 8 bases, and 21 bases had no gene match. The chain's CDR3 is CASGLLPLGLAGRTEQFF. The CDR3 DNA reads as TGTGCCAGCGGTCTCCTCCCCCTCGGACTAGCGGGGAGAACAGAGCAGTTCTTC.

With respect to this clonotype: A much bigger clone sits one base away, suggesting this may be a read error. The V call is TRBV20-1, the J call TRBJ1-2; 8 bases are shared with TRBD1. CDR1 is DFQATT and CDR2 is SNEGSKA in the germline V gene (reference sequence). The CDR3 totals 13 residues. Written as DNA, the CDR3 is TGCAGTGCTCAGACAGGGGATCGCTATGACTACACCTTC. Amino acids: CSAQTGDRYDYTF.

A remark on this clonotype: A much larger clone is a single base away; this may be a read error. The CDR3 is CASSLDSETGVSGNTIYF. CDR3 sequence (DNA): TGCGCCAGCAGCTTGGACTCCGAGACAGGGGTCTCTGGAAACACCATATATTTT. The chain couples TRBV5-1 to TRBJ1-3, with TRBD1 identical over 8 bases. Trimming cost V 0 bases and J 0 bases; bases outside gene matches: 8. In germline, CDR1 is SGHRS, CDR2 YFSETQ. This CDR3 has 18 amino acids.

This clonotype was recorded at least ten times. V and J are TRBV7-6 and TRBJ1-2; D gene unclear. The CDR3 runs 17 residues. Germline assignment: CDR1 SGHVS and CDR2 FNYEAQ. Deletions cut 5 bases from V and 4 bases from J, with 23 bases between. The CDR3, as DNA: TGTGCCAGCAGCACTAGTTCTGAATCTCGAAAGACCTATGGCTACACCTTC. As protein: CASSTSSESRKTYGYTF.

This clonotype was seen repeatedly, ten times or more. The chain has TRBV7-9 and TRBJ2-1; 12 bases fit TRBD1. The CDR3 extends over 16 amino acids. After removal of 0 bases from V and 10 bases from J, the junction contained 7 bases not matched to a gene. Germline CDR1 and CDR2: SEHNR and FQNEAQ (reference sequence). The CDR3 nucleotides read TGTGCCAGCAGCTTAGCCGGGACAGGGGGCCCCCCCGAGCAGTTCTTC. It is translated as CASSLAGTGGPPEQFF.

This clonotype was seen ten or more times. This chain links TRBV3-1 with TRBJ1-2; D gene ambiguous. The CDR3 sequence is 17 residues long. V was pared by 4 bases and J by 4 bases, with 22 bases between. The germline V gene encodes CDR1 LGHDT and CDR2 YNNKEL (reference sequence). The CDR3 bases are TGTGCCAGCAGCCCCGAATGCACCCTTCGAAAGACCTATGGCTACACCTTC. It is translated as CASSPECTLRKTYGYTF.

This clonotype was picked up a small number of times. With a much larger clone just one base away, this may be a read error. The rearrangement links TRBV6-2 or TRBV6-3 to TRBJ1-5; D is unresolved. There are 16 residues in the CDR3. The germline gives CDR1 MNHEY, CDR2 SVGEGT. V was cut by 2 bases and J by 2 bases, with 13 bases left in between. This CDR3 reads CASSYTSPMGNQPQHF. In nucleotides, the CDR3 is TGTGCCAGCAGTTACACGTCACCTATGGGCAATCAGCCCCAGCATTTT.

V and J are TRBV30 and TRBJ1-4; D is perhaps TRBD1 (5 bases). Germline lookup yields CDR1 GTSNPN and CDR2 SVGIG (reference sequence). This CDR3 is 12 amino acids long. V was shortened by 8 bases and J by 7 bases, with 14 bases between the two germline ends. The CDR3 nucleotides read TGTGCCGCCGGGGCCGCTAGTGAAAAACTGTTTTTT. Residues: CAAGAASEKLFF.